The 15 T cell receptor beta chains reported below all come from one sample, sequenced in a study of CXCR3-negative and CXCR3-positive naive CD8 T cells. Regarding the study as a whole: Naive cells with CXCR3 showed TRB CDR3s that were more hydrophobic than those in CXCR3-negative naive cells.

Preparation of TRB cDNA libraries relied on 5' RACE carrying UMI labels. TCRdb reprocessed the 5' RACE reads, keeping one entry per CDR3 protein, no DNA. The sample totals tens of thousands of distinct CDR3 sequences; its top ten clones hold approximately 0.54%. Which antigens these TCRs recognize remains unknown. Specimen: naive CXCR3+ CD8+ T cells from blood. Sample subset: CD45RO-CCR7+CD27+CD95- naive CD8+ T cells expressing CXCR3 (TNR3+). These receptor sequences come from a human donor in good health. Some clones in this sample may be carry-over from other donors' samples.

CDR3 residues: CASSGGRTDTQYF. The rearrangement links TRBV13 to TRBJ2-3; TCRdb designates TRBD1, a call that cannot be tested without DNA. The CDR3 spans 13 residues. Germline lookup yields CDR1 PRHDT and CDR2 FYEKMQ (reference sequence).

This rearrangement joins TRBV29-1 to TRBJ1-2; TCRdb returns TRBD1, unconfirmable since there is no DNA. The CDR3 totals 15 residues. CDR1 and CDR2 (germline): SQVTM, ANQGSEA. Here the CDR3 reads CSVEDWGRVDYGYTF.

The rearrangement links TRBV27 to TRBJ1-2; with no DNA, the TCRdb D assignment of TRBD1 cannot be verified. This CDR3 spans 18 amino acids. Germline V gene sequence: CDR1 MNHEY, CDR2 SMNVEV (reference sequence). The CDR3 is CASSLSASGGLSNYGYTF.

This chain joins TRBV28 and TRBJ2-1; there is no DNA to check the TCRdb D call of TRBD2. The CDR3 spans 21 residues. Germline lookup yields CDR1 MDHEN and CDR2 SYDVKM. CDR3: CASSPPFGLGRLALRENEQFF. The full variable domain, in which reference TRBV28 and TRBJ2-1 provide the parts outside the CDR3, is DVKVTQSSRYLVKRTGEKVFLECVQDMDHENMFWYRQDPGLGLRLIYFSYDVKMKEKGDIPEGYSVSREKKERFSLILESASTNQTSMYLCASSPPFGLGRLALRENEQFFGPGTRLTVL.

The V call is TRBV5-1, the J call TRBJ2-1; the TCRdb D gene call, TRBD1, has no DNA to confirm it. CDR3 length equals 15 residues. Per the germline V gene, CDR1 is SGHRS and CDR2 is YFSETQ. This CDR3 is CASSSPGQGAYEQFF.

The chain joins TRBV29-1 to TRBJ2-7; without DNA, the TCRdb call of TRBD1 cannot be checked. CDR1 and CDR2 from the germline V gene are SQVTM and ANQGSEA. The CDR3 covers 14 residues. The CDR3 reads CSVNYRGSSYEQYF.

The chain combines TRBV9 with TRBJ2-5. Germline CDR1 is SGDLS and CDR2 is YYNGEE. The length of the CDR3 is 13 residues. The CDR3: CASSGSSQETQYF. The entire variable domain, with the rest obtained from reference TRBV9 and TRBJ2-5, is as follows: DSGVTQTPKHLITATGQRVTLRCSPRSGDLSVYWYQQSLDQGLQFLIQYYNGEERAKGNILERFSAQQFPDLHSELNLSSLELGDSALYFCASSGSSQETQYFGPGTRLLVL.

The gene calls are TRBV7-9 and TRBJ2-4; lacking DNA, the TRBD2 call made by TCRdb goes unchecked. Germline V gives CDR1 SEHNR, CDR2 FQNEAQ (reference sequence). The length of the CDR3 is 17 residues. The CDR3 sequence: CASSTPEGGLTKNIQYF.

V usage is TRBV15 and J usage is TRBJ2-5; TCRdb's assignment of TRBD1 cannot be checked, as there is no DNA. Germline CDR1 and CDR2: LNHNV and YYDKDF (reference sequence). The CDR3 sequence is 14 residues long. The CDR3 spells CATSTRRGEETQYF.

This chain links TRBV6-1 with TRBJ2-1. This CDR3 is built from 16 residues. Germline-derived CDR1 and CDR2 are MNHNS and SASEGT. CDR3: CASSDDGSTLYNEQFF.

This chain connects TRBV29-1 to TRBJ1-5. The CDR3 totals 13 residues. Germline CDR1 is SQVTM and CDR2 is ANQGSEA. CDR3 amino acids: CSVADRQSGPQHF.

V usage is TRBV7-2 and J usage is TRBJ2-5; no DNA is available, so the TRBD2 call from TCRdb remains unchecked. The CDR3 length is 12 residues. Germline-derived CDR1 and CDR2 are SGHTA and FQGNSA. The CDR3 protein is CASRGGGETQYF.

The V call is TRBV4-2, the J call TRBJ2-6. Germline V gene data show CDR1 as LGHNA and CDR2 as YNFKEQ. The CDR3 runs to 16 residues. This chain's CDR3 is CASSQDVDSGANVLTF.

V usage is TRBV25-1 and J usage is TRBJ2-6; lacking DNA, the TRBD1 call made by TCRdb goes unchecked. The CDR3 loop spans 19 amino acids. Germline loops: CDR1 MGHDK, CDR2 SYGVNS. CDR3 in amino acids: CASSEYRRGQGAGANVLTF.

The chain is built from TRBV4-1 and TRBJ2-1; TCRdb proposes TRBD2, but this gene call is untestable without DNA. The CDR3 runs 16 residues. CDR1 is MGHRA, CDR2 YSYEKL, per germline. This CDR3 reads CASSGDASGSRSEQFF.